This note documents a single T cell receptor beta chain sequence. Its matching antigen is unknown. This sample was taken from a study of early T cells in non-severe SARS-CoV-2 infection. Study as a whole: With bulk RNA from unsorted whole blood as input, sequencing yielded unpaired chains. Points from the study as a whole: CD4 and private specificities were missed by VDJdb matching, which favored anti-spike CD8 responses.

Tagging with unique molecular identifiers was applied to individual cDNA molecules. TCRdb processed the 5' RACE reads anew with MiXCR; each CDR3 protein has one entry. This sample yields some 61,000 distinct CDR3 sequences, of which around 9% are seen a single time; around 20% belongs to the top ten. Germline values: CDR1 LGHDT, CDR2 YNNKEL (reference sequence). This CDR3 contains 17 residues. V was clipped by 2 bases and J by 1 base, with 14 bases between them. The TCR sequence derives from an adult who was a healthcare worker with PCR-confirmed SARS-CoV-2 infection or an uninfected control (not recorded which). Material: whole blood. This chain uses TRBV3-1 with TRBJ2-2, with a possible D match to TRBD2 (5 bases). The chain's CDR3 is CASSQPPGLGNTGELFF. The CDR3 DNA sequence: TGTGCCAGCAGCCAACCGCCCGGACTGGGGAACACCGGGGAGCTGTTTTTT. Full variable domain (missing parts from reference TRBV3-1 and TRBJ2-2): DTAVSQTPKYLVTQMGNDKSIKCEQNLGHDTMYWYKQDSKKFLKIMFSYNNKELIINETVPNRFSPKSPDKAHLNLHINSLELGDSAVYFCASSQPPGLGNTGELFFGEGSRLTVL.